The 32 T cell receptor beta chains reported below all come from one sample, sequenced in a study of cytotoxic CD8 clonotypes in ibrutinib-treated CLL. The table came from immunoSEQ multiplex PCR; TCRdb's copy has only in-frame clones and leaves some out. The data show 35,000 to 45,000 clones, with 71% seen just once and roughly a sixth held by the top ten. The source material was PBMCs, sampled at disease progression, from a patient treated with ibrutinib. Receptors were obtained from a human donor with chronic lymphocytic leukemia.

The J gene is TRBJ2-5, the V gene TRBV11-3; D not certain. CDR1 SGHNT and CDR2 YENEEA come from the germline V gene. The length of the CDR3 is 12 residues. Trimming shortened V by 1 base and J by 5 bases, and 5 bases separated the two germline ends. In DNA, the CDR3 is TGTGCCAGCAGCTTAGCGGGTGAGACCCAGTACTTC. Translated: CASSLAGETQYF.

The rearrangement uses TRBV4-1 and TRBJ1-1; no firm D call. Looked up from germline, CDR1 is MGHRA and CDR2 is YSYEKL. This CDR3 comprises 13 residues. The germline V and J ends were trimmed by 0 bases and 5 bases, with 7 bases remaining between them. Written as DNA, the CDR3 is TGCGCCAGCAGCCAAGATTACGTGACTGAAGCTTTCTTT. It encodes CASSQDYVTEAFF.

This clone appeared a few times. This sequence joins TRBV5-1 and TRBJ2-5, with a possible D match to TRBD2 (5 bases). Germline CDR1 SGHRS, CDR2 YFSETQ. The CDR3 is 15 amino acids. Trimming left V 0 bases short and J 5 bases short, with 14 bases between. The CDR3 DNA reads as TGCGCCAGCAGCTTGGGGACTCAACAATCGGAGACCCAGTACTTC. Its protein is CASSLGTQQSETQYF.

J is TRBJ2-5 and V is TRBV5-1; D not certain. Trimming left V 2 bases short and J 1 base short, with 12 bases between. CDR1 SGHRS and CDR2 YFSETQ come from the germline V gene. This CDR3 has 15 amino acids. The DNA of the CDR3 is TGCGCCAGCAGCTTAAGTTCGGCAGCCCAAGAGACCCAGTACTTC. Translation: CASSLSSAAQETQYF.

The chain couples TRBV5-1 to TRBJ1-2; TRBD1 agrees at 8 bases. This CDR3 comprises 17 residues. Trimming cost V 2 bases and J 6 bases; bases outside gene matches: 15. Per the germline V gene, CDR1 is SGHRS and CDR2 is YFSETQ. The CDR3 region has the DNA TGCGCCAGCAGCTTCCTAGGACAGGGTTTAGAGGACGATGGCTACACCTTC. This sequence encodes CASSFLGQGLEDDGYTF.

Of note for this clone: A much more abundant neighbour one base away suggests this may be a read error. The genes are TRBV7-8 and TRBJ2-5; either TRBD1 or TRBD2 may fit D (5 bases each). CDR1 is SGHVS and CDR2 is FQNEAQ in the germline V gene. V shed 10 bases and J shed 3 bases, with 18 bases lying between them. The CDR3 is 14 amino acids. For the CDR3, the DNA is TGTGCCAATAAATCAAACTTGGGGGAAGAGACCCAGTACTTC. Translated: CANKSNLGEETQYF.

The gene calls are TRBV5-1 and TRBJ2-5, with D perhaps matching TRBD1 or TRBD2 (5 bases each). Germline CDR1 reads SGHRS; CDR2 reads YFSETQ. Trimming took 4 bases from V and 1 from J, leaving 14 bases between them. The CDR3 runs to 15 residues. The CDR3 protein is CASSAASGLQETQYF. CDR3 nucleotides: TGCGCCAGCAGCGCGGCCTCGGGGCTCCAAGAGACCCAGTACTTC.

The CDR3 protein is CAISERGFKVYEQYF. The CDR3 nucleotides are TGTGCCATCAGTGAGCGAGGGTTTAAAGTGTACGAGCAGTACTTC. The rearrangement links TRBV10-3 to TRBJ2-7; maybe TRBD2 (5 bases). Germline V lookup: CDR1 ENHRY, CDR2 SYGVKD. There are 15 residues in the CDR3. Trimming stripped 2 bases from V and 4 bases from J, with 15 bases between.

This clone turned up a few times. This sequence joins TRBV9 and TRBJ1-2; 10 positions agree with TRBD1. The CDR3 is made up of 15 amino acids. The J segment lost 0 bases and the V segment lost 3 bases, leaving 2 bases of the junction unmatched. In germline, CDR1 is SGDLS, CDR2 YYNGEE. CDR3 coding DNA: TGTGCCAGCAGCGCCGGACAGGGGGCTAACTATGGCTACACCTTC. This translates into CASSAGQGANYGYTF.

The CDR3 loop is CASSSTTDYNSPLHF. CDR3 sequence (DNA): TGTGCCAGCAGCTCTACGACGGACTATAATTCACCCCTCCACTTT. This rearrangement joins TRBV11-2 to TRBJ1-6; D remains unclear. The CDR3 is made up of 15 amino acids. Germline loops: CDR1 SGHAT, CDR2 FQNNGV. V was cut by 4 bases and J by 3 bases, with 10 bases left in between.

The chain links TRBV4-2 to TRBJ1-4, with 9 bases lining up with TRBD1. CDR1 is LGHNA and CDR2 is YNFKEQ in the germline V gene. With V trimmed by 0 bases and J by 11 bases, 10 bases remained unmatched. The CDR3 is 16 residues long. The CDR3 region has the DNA TGTGCCAGCAGCCAAGAGCCGGGACAGGGTTCGTGGAAACTGTTTTTT. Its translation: CASSQEPGQGSWKLFF.

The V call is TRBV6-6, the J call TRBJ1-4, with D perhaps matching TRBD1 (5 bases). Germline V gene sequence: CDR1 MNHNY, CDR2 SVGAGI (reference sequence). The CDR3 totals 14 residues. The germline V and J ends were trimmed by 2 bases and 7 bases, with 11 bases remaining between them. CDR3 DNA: TGTGCCAGCAGTTACATGGCAAGGGGTGAAAAACTGTTTTTT. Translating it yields CASSYMARGEKLFF.

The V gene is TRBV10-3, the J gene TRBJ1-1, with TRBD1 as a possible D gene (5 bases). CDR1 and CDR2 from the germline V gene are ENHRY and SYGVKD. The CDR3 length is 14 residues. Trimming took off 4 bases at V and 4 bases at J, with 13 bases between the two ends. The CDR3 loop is CAISVHGAGTEAFF. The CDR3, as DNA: TGTGCCATCAGTGTTCACGGGGCCGGCACTGAAGCTTTCTTT.

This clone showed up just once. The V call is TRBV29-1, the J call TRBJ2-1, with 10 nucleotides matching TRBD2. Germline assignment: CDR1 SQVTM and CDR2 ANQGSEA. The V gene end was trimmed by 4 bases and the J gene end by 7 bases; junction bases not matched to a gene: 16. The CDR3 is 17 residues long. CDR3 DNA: TGCAGCGTTGGGAAGCCTGGTACTAGCGGGGTTGGAAATGAGCAGTTCTTC. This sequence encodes CSVGKPGTSGVGNEQFF.

The CDR3 loop is CASSQGRTGFGAEAFF. The CDR3 nucleotides are TGTGCCAGCAGCCAGGGCCGGACAGGGTTCGGGGCTGAAGCTTTCTTT. The V gene is TRBV11-1, the J gene TRBJ1-1; TRBD1 aligns across 8 bases. Germline V CDR1 and CDR2: SGHAT, FQDESV (reference sequence). After removal of 5 bases from V and 6 bases from J, the junction contained 14 bases not matched to a gene. This CDR3 contains 16 residues. The whole variable domain, filled in from reference TRBV11-1 and TRBJ1-1, reads EAEVAQSPRYKITEKSQAVAFWCDPISGHATLYWYRQILGQGPELLVQFQDESVVDDSQLPKDRFSAERLKGVDSTLKIQPAELGDSAMYLCASSQGRTGFGAEAFFGQGTRLTVV.

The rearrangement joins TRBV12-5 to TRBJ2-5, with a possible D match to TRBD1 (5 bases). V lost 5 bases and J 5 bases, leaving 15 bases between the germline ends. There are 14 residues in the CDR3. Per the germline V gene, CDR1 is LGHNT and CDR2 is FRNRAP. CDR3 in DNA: TGTGCTAGTGGTCCTCAGGGCAACGCGGAGACCCAGTACTTC. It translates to CASGPQGNAETQYF.

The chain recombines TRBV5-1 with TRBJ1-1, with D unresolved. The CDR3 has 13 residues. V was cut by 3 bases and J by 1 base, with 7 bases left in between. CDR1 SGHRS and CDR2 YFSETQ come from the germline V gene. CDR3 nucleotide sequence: TGCGCCAGCAGCTCGACGGGGAACACTGAAGCTTTCTTT. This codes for CASSSTGNTEAFF.

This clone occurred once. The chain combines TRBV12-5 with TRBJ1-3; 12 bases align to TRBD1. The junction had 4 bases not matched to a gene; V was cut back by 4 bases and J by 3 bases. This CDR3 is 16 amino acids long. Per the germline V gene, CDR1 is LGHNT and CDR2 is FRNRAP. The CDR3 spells CASGSGTGGIGNTIYF. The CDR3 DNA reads TGTGCTAGTGGTTCGGGGACAGGGGGCATTGGAAACACCATATATTTT.

For the CDR3, the DNA is TGCGCCAGCAGCTTGCGGGGGGCTAATAGGTACGAGCAGTACTTC. This translates into CASSLRGANRYEQYF. The rearrangement joins TRBV5-1 to TRBJ2-7; D possibly corresponds to TRBD2 (7 bases). Germline values: CDR1 SGHRS, CDR2 YFSETQ. V lost 1 base and J lost 4, with 15 bases in between. The length of the CDR3 is 15 residues.

The CDR3 sequence is CATAQVEKLFF. CDR3 DNA: TGTGCCACAGCCCAGGTGGAAAAACTGTTTTTT. The chain couples TRBV28 to TRBJ1-4; D not resolved. Per germline, CDR1 MDHEN and CDR2 SYDVKM. V was clipped by 10 bases and J by 8 bases, with 11 bases between them. The CDR3 length is 11 residues. The whole variable domain, filled in from reference TRBV28 and TRBJ1-4, reads DVKVTQSSRYLVKRTGEKVFLECVQDMDHENMFWYRQDPGLGLRLIYFSYDVKMKEKGDIPEGYSVSREKKERFSLILESASTNQTSMYLCATAQVEKLFFGSGTQLSVL.

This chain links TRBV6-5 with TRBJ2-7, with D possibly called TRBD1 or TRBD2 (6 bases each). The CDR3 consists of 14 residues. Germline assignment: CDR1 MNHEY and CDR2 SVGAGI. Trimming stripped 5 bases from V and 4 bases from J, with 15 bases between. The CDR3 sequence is CASSPLGGRYEQYF. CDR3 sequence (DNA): TGTGCCAGCAGTCCATTAGGGGGGCGATACGAGCAGTACTTC.

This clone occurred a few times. The CDR3 region is CASSGTTGNEQFF. CDR3 DNA: TGCGCCAGCAGCGGGACTACCGGCAATGAGCAGTTCTTC. The chain employs TRBV5-1 and TRBJ2-1; 7 nucleotides agree with TRBD2. Germline lookup yields CDR1 SGHRS and CDR2 YFSETQ. V dropped 4 bases and J dropped 6; count of bases not matched to a gene: 4. CDR3 length: 13 amino acids.

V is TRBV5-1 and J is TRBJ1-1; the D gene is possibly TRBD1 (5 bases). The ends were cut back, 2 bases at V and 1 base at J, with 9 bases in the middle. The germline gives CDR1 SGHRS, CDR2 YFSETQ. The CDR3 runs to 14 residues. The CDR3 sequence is CASSFYQGNTEAFF. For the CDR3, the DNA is TGCGCCAGCAGCTTTTACCAGGGGAACACTGAAGCTTTCTTT.

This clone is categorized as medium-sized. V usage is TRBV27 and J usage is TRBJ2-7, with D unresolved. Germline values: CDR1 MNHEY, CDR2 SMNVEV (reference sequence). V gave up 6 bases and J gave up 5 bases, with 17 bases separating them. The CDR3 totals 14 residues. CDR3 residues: CASRTGFPGNEQYF. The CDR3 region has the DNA TGTGCCAGCAGGACCGGGTTCCCAGGTAACGAGCAGTACTTC.

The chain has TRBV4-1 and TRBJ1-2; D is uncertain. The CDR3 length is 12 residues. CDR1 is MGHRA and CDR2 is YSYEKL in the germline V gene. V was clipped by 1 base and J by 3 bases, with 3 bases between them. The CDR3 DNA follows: TGCGCCAGCAGCCAAGCCCACTATGGCTACACCTTC. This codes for CASSQAHYGYTF.

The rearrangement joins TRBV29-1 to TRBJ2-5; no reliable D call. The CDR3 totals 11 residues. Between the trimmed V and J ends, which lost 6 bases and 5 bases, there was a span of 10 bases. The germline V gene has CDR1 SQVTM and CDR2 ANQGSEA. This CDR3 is CSVAVTETQYF. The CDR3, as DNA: TGCAGCGTGGCGGTCACGGAGACCCAGTACTTC. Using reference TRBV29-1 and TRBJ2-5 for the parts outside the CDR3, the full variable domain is SAVISQKPSRDICQRGTSLTIQCQVDSQVTMMFWYRQQPGQSLTLIATANQGSEATYESGFVIDKFPISRPNLTFSTLTVSNMSPEDSSIYLCSVAVTETQYFGPGTRLLVL.

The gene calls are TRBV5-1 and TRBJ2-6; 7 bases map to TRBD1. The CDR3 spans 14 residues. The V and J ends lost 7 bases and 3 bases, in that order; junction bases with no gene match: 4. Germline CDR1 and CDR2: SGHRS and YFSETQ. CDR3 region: CASGHRGGANVLTF. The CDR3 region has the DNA TGCGCCAGCGGACACAGGGGTGGGGCCAACGTCCTGACTTTC.

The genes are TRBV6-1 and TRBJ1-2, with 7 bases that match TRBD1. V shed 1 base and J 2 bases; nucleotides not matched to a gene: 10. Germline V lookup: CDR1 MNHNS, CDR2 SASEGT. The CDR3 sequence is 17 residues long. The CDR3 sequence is CASSEGVRQGLNYGYTF. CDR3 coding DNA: TGTGCCAGCAGTGAAGGGGTACGACAGGGTTTGAACTATGGCTACACCTTC.

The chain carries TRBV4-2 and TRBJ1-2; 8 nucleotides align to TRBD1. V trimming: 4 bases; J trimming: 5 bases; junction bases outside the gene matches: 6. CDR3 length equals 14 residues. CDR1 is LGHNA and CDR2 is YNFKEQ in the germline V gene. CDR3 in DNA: TGTGCCAGCAGCCCGATGACAGGGGAATATGGCTACACCTTC. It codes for CASSPMTGEYGYTF.

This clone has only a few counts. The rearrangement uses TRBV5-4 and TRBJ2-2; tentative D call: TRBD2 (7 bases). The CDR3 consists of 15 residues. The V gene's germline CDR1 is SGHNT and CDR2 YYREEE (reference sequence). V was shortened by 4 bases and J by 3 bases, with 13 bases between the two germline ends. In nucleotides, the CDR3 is TGTGCCAGCAGCCGGGGGCGGGGGTACACCGGGGAGCTGTTTTTT. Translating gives CASSRGRGYTGELFF. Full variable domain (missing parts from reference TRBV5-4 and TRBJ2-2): ETGVTQSPTHLIKTRGQQVTLRCSSQSGHNTVSWYQQALGQGPQFIFQYYREEENGRGNFPPRFSGLQFPNYSSELNVNALELDDSALYLCASSRGRGYTGELFFGEGSRLTVL.

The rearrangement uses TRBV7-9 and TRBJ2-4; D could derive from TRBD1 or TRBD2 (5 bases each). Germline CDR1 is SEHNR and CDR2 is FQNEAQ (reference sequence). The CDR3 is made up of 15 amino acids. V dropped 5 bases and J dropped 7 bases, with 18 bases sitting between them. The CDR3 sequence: CASSPRDQGANIQYF. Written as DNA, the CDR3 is TGTGCCAGCAGCCCCCGGGACCAAGGAGCTAACATTCAGTACTTC.

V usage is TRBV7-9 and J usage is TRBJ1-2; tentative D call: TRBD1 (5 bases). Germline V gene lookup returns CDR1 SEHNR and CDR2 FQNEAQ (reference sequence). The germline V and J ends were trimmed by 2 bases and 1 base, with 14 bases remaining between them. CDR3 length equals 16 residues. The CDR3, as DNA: TGTGCCAGCAGCTTAATTAGCGGGGGACTTAACTATGGCTACACCTTC. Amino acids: CASSLISGGLNYGYTF.